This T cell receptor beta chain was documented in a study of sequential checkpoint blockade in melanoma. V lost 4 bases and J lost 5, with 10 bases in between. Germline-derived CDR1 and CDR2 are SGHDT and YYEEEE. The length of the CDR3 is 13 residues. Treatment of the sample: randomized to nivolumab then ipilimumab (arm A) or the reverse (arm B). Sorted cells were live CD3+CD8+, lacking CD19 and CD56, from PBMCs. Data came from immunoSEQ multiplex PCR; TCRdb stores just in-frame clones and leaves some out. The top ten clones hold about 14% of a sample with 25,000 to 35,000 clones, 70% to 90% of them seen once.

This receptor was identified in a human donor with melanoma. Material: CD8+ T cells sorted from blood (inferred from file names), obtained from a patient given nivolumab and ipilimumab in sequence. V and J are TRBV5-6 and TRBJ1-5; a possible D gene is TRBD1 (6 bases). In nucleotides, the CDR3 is TGTGCCAGCAGCACCCCAGGGGATCAGCCCCAGCATTTT. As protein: CASSTPGDQPQHF.